The present T cell receptor beta chain was sequenced within a study of control samples from healthy donors and cancer patients. Data came from immunoSEQ multiplex PCR; TCRdb stores just in-frame clones and leaves some out. The table records 100,000 to 150,000 clones, roughly 92% of them present only once. Trimming took off 10 bases at V and 4 bases at J, with 19 bases between the two ends. The CDR3 contains 14 residues. Germline CDR1 reads LNHDA; CDR2 reads SQIVND (reference sequence). This clonotype originated in a man younger than 35 in good health. V and J are TRBV19 and TRBJ1-2; D is uncertain. The sequenced material came from blood. The CDR3 bases are TGTGCCACCGCGAAACCAGGATTCCCCTATGGCTACACCTTC. The encoded protein is CATAKPGFPYGYTF. The whole variable domain, remainder taken from reference TRBV19 and TRBJ1-2, is DGGITQSPKYLFRKEGQNVTLSCEQNLNHDAMYWYRQDPGQGLRLIYYSQIVNDFQKGDIAEGYSVSREKKESFPLTVTSAQKNPTAFYLCATAKPGFPYGYTFGSGTRLTVV.